These 29 T cell receptor beta chains were sequenced from one sample in a study of CD8 T cells in Susac syndrome. After extraction with the RNeasy kit, about 0.5 to 1 ug of the RNA was reverse transcribed using random hexamers. TCRdb re-derived calls from the immunoSEQ multiplex PCR reads in MiXCR, one entry per CDR3 protein. The sample yields approximately 190,000 distinct CDR3 sequences, around 93% seen once. What was sequenced was CD8+ T cells from PBMCs. These receptor sequences come from a human donor with Susac syndrome.

V gene TRBV5-1 combines with J gene TRBJ2-3; D uncertain. V shed 3 bases and J shed 2 bases, with 13 bases lying between them. CDR1 and CDR2 from the germline V gene are SGHRS and YFSETQ. This CDR3 contains 15 residues. The CDR3 DNA reads TGCGCCAGCAGCTCAACGAACCAGTTCACAGATACGCAGTATTTT. The encoded protein is CASSSTNQFTDTQYF.

V is TRBV9 and J is TRBJ2-3; the D is unclear. V lost 0 bases and J lost 2, with 4 bases in between. Germline CDR1 and CDR2: SGDLS and YYNGEE. CDR3 size: 13 residues. CDR3 region: CASSVDYTDTQYF. CDR3 DNA: TGTGCCAGCAGCGTAGACTACACAGATACGCAGTATTTT.

The rearrangement joins TRBV2 to TRBJ2-2; D is possibly TRBD2 (6 bases). Trimming cost V 8 bases and J 0 bases, with 13 bases left between them. The CDR3 is 15 amino acids. In germline, CDR1 is SNHLY, CDR2 FYNNEI. The CDR3 loop reads CASRSVAANTGELFF. For the CDR3, the DNA is TGTGCCAGCCGGTCGGTAGCGGCGAACACCGGGGAGCTGTTTTTT.

CDR3 amino acids: CASSNTGAINQPQHF. As DNA, the CDR3 is TGTGCCAGCAGTAATACAGGGGCCATTAATCAGCCCCAGCATTTT. This chain connects TRBV12-3 or TRBV12-4 to TRBJ1-5; 7 positions match TRBD1. V gave up 5 bases and J gave up 4 bases; unmatched junction bases: 8. The CDR3 is 15 residues long.

V and J are TRBV4-2 and TRBJ2-5; 8 bases line up with TRBD1. V lost 3 bases, J lost 5 bases, and 8 bases stayed unmatched. Germline V CDR1 and CDR2: LGHNA, YNFKEQ. This CDR3 is 15 amino acids long. The CDR3 spells CASSHPGGSWETQYF. The CDR3 region has the DNA TGTGCCAGCAGCCACCCAGGGGGCTCTTGGGAGACCCAGTACTTC.

V gene TRBV6-5 combines with J gene TRBJ1-2, with D hard to call. V dropped 4 bases and J dropped 4 bases, with 4 bases sitting between them. Germline-derived CDR1 and CDR2 are MNHEY and SVGAGI. The CDR3 covers 11 residues. The CDR3 region is CASSSAYGYTF. As DNA, the CDR3 is TGTGCCAGCAGTTCAGCCTATGGCTACACCTTC.

V is TRBV11-3 and J is TRBJ2-1; TRBD1 agrees at 10 bases. From germline, CDR1 is SGHNT and CDR2 YENEEA. V shed 3 bases and J 10 bases; nucleotides not matched to a gene: 3. This CDR3 region has 13 residues. CDR3: CASSLGQGTEQFF. DNA for the CDR3: TGTGCCAGCAGCTTGGGACAGGGGACCGAGCAGTTCTTC.

The J gene is TRBJ1-5, the V gene TRBV2; D is ambiguous. CDR1 and CDR2 from the germline V gene are SNHLY and FYNNEI. The CDR3 sequence is 12 residues long. The V end was cut by 5 bases, the J end by 6 bases, with 8 bases between. CDR3 protein: CASSSGGQPQHF. The CDR3 bases are TGTGCCAGCAGTTCGGGAGGTCAGCCCCAGCATTTT.

The chain has TRBV29-1 and TRBJ1-2; D is perhaps TRBD1 (5 bases). The CDR3 consists of 13 residues. V was shortened by 1 base and J by 6 bases, with 12 bases between the two germline ends. From germline, CDR1 is SQVTM and CDR2 ANQGSEA. The CDR3 bases are TGCAGCGTTGAAGGGTTATTAGGGGATGGCTACACCTTC. Protein product: CSVEGLLGDGYTF. The full variable domain, rest sourced from reference TRBV29-1 and TRBJ1-2, is SAVISQKPSRDICQRGTSLTIQCQVDSQVTMMFWYRQQPGQSLTLIATANQGSEATYESGFVIDKFPISRPNLTFSTLTVSNMSPEDSSIYLCSVEGLLGDGYTFGSGTRLTVV.

V usage is TRBV4-1 and J usage is TRBJ2-7, with D uncertain. This CDR3 comprises 14 residues. V shed 2 bases and J shed 0 bases, with 8 bases lying between them. The germline V gene encodes CDR1 MGHRA and CDR2 YSYEKL. In DNA, the CDR3 is TGCGCCAGCAGCCAATGGCTAAGCTCCTACGAGCAGTACTTC. It translates to CASSQWLSSYEQYF.

The V gene is TRBV6-6, the J gene TRBJ2-7, with TRBD1 as a possible D gene (6 bases). Germline V gives CDR1 MNHNY, CDR2 SVGAGI (reference sequence). V gave up 1 base and J gave up 2 bases, with 12 bases separating them. This CDR3 contains 15 residues. The CDR3 bases are TGTGCCAGCAGTTACTTGACAGGTTTCGCCTACGAGCAGTACTTC. Amino acids: CASSYLTGFAYEQYF.

The chain recombines TRBV4-1 with TRBJ2-1; a weak D match, TRBD1 (5 bases). Germline V gene sequence: CDR1 MGHRA, CDR2 YSYEKL. The CDR3 contains 16 residues. V was clipped by 1 base and J by 5 bases, with 15 bases between them. As DNA, the CDR3 is TGCGCCAGCAGCCAAGCCCTCGGACAAGTGAACAATGAGCAGTTCTTC. Protein: CASSQALGQVNNEQFF.

V and J are TRBV30 and TRBJ2-7; 8 positions match TRBD2. The CDR3 runs to 13 residues. The germline CDR1 and CDR2 sequences are GTSNPN and SVGIG (reference sequence). The ends lost 0 bases at V and 4 bases at J; junction bases unmatched: 2. In nucleotides, the CDR3 is TGTGCCTGGAGTGTCGGGGGGGGTTACGAGCAGTACTTC. It encodes CAWSVGGGYEQYF.

This chain links TRBV13 with TRBJ2-7; 7 bases map to TRBD1. With V trimmed by 5 bases and J by 2 bases, 12 bases remained unmatched. Germline lookup yields CDR1 PRHDT and CDR2 FYEKMQ (reference sequence). CDR3 length: 16 amino acids. The CDR3 DNA reads TGTGCCAGCAGCCTAATGCCCGGACAGGCGACCTACGAGCAGTACTTC. This encodes CASSLMPGQATYEQYF.

This clonotype showed up just once. The rearrangement links TRBV4-1 to TRBJ1-5; the match to TRBD1 covers 8 bases. V was clipped by 0 bases and J by 3 bases; unmatched bases: 4. Looked up from germline, CDR1 is MGHRA and CDR2 is YSYEKL. This CDR3 has 16 amino acids. The CDR3 region is CASSQEQGQVNQPQHF. The CDR3 DNA follows: TGCGCCAGCAGCCAAGAACAGGGACAGGTCAATCAGCCCCAGCATTTT.

The rearrangement joins TRBV4-1 to TRBJ2-7; D possibly matches TRBD1 or TRBD2 (5 bases each). The CDR3 covers 15 residues. Deletions cut 1 base from V and 1 base from J, with 11 bases between. Germline V lookup: CDR1 MGHRA, CDR2 YSYEKL. CDR3 sequence: CASSQVEWGSYEQYF. The CDR3 DNA reads as TGCGCCAGCAGCCAAGTCGAATGGGGGTCCTACGAGCAGTACTTC.

The CDR3 loop reads CASSVGQNQPQHF. The CDR3 DNA sequence: TGCGCCAGCAGCGTGGGTCAAAATCAGCCCCAGCATTTT. The V and J genes are TRBV4-1 and TRBJ1-5, with D uncertain. Germline assignment: CDR1 MGHRA and CDR2 YSYEKL. The CDR3 consists of 13 residues. The V gene lost 5 bases and the J gene lost 4 bases, with 9 bases spanning the gap.

This chain connects TRBV29-1 to TRBJ1-1; 10 bases are shared with TRBD1. Trimming cost V 1 base and J 1 base; bases outside gene matches: 3. Germline values: CDR1 SQVTM, CDR2 ANQGSEA. The CDR3 loop spans 15 amino acids. The CDR3 spells CSVEGDRGQNTEAFF. The CDR3 coding sequence is TGCAGCGTTGAAGGGGACAGGGGACAGAACACTGAAGCTTTCTTT.

The chain carries TRBV6-5 and TRBJ2-2; the D is unclear. The CDR3 runs 13 residues. Germline V gene sequence: CDR1 MNHEY, CDR2 SVGAGI. V shed 0 bases and J shed 7 bases, with 6 bases lying between them. CDR3 residues: CASSYSTFGELFF. In DNA form, the CDR3 reads TGTGCCAGCAGTTACTCCACTTTCGGGGAGCTGTTTTTT.

V gene TRBV6-2 or TRBV6-3 combines with J gene TRBJ2-1, with 13 bases fitting TRBD2. Unmatched junction bases numbered 15, after V lost 8 bases and J lost 5 bases. This CDR3 has 18 amino acids. Germline assignment: CDR1 MNHEY and CDR2 SVGEGT. For the CDR3, the DNA is TGTGCCAGCCCCTCCCCCCCCAAACTAGCGGGAGGGAACAATGAGCAGTTCTTC. Translating gives CASPSPPKLAGGNNEQFF.

This chain connects TRBV11-2 to TRBJ1-1; no firm D call. Germline loops: CDR1 SGHAT, CDR2 FQNNGV. The CDR3 is 15 amino acids. Deletions cut 1 base from V and 0 bases from J, with 9 bases between. CDR3 DNA sequence: TGTGCCAGCAGCTTAGTGCCAGTCATGAACACTGAAGCTTTCTTT. Residues: CASSLVPVMNTEAFF.

J is TRBJ2-3 and V is TRBV20-1; D is unclear. The V gene lost 4 bases and the J gene lost 0 bases, with 11 bases spanning the gap. CDR1 and CDR2 from the germline V gene are DFQATT and SNEGSKA (reference sequence). The CDR3 consists of 14 residues. The CDR3 sequence: CSANPETSTDTQYF. In DNA form, the CDR3 reads TGCAGTGCTAATCCGGAAACTAGCACAGATACGCAGTATTTT.

The V gene is TRBV7-8, the J gene TRBJ2-2, with 12 bases aligning to TRBD2. The V gene's germline CDR1 is SGHVS and CDR2 FQNEAQ. The length of the CDR3 is 14 residues. V dropped 11 bases and J dropped 5; count of bases not matched to a gene: 6. The CDR3 spells CAAGLAGSTGELFF. CDR3 nucleotide sequence: TGTGCCGCGGGACTAGCGGGCTCTACCGGGGAGCTGTTTTTT.

The chain uses TRBV4-1 and TRBJ1-3; D unclear. Per germline, CDR1 MGHRA and CDR2 YSYEKL. Trimming pared 1 base from V and 8 bases from J, leaving 6 bases between. The CDR3 has 12 amino acids. The CDR3 here is CASSQVRDTIYF. For the CDR3, the DNA is TGCGCCAGCAGCCAAGTACGGGACACCATATATTTT.

This clonotype occurred once. The CDR3 protein is CASSFRSYNSPLHF. CDR3 in DNA: TGTGCCAGCAGTTTCAGGTCCTATAATTCACCCCTCCACTTT. The chain couples TRBV12-3 or TRBV12-4 to TRBJ1-6, with D unclear. The CDR3 sequence is 14 residues long. The germline V and J ends were trimmed by 3 bases and 1 base, with 4 bases remaining between them.

The rearrangement joins TRBV20-1 to TRBJ1-2; a possible D gene is TRBD1 (6 bases). This CDR3 has 11 residues. The germline CDR1 and CDR2 sequences are DFQATT and SNEGSKA (reference sequence). This chain's CDR3 is CRLAEGVSYTF. For the CDR3, the DNA is TGCAGGCTCGCCGAGGGGGTTAGCTACACCTTC.

This chain connects TRBV5-8 to TRBJ1-5; TRBD1 matches at 7 bases. Trimming cost V 3 bases and J 6 bases; bases outside gene matches: 6. Germline V lookup: CDR1 SGHTS, CDR2 YDEGEE. The CDR3 has 14 amino acids. DNA of the CDR3: TGTGCCAGCAGCTGGCGGACAGGAACTCAGCCCCAGCATTTT. Translation: CASSWRTGTQPQHF.

The chain uses TRBV2 and TRBJ2-2; 9 bases are shared with TRBD1. V shed 7 bases and J 5 bases; nucleotides not matched to a gene: 8. The length of the CDR3 is 15 residues. Germline V gives CDR1 SNHLY, CDR2 FYNNEI. This chain's CDR3 is CASTMDRGITGELFF. CDR3 nucleotides: TGTGCCAGCACCATGGACAGGGGTATTACCGGGGAGCTGTTTTTT.

V and J are TRBV13 and TRBJ1-1, with 8 bases identical to TRBD1. The CDR3 length is 15 residues. The V segment lost 5 bases and the J segment 1 base; nucleotides outside the gene matches: 6. CDR1 is PRHDT, CDR2 FYEKMQ, per germline (reference sequence). CDR3: CASSVGQGWNTEAFF. For the CDR3, the DNA is TGTGCCAGCAGCGTCGGACAGGGTTGGAACACTGAAGCTTTCTTT. Variable domain in full (rest from reference TRBV13 and TRBJ1-1): AAGVIQSPRHLIKEKRETATLKCYPIPRHDTVYWYQQGPGQDPQFLISFYEKMQSDKGSIPDRFSAQQFSDYHSELNMSSLELGDSALYFCASSVGQGWNTEAFFGQGTRLTVV.